A single sample gave rise to the 15 T cell receptor beta chains below, sequenced in a study of shared clonotypes between healthy human individuals. Libraries were prepared by immunoSEQ multiplex PCR; TCRdb keeps only in-frame clonotypes and omits some of them. The table has more than 2 million clones, about 94% seen once; the top ten hold around 1.7%. CD45RO-negative cells were positively selected for CCR7, leaving out terminally differentiated effector memory CD45RA+ cells. The sequenced sample consisted of naive CD8+ T cells from PBMCs. Receptors were obtained from a man aged 18 to 29 in good health. Some clones in this sample may be carry-over from other donors' samples.

This clone was detected once. The rearrangement uses TRBV2 and TRBJ1-5; D is possibly TRBD1 (6 bases). The CDR3 is 15 amino acids. The germline V gene encodes CDR1 SNHLY and CDR2 FYNNEI. Trimming removed 2 bases at V and 7 bases at J, with 15 bases between. CDR3 in amino acids: CASSESGQGRQPQHF. The CDR3 DNA follows: TGTGCCAGCAGTGAATCTGGTCAGGGGCGGCAGCCCCAGCATTTT.

The count of this clone is one. The rearrangement joins TRBV7-9 to TRBJ2-3; D may be TRBD1 or TRBD2 (5 bases each). The V end was cut by 11 bases, the J end by 6 bases, with 15 bases between. From germline, CDR1 is SEHNR and CDR2 FQNEAQ (reference sequence). The CDR3 is made up of 12 amino acids. In DNA form, the CDR3 reads TGTGCCGGGACCGAGGTTAGGGATACGCAGTATTTT. Translating it yields CAGTEVRDTQYF.

This sequence joins TRBV27 and TRBJ2-1; 9 bases align to TRBD2. CDR1 is MNHEY, CDR2 SMNVEV, per germline (reference sequence). Trimming cost V 2 bases and J 8 bases; bases outside gene matches: 10. The CDR3 loop spans 16 amino acids. CDR3 protein: CASSLLGLAGSDEQFF. The CDR3 nucleotides read TGTGCCAGCAGTTTACTAGGCCTAGCGGGATCGGATGAGCAGTTCTTC.

The gene calls are TRBV10-3 and TRBJ2-1; 9 positions agree with TRBD2. CDR3 length: 16 residues. V shed 7 bases, J shed 1 base, and the junction held 8 bases outside the gene matches. The germline CDR1 and CDR2 sequences are ENHRY and SYGVKD. The CDR3 DNA is TGTGCCATCAATAGAATAGCGGGAGTTTCCTACAATGAGCAGTTCTTC. Its translation: CAINRIAGVSYNEQFF.

V usage is TRBV5-1 and J usage is TRBJ2-5; D is unresolved. The end of the DNA is better explained by TRBJ2-7, so the J call may be wrong. Germline values: CDR1 SGHRS, CDR2 YFSETQ. The CDR3 has 12 amino acids. The CDR3 region has the DNA TGCGCCAGCAAGGGCGGCTACTACGAGCAGTACTTC. Translating it yields CASKGGYYEQYF.

The chain links TRBV30 to TRBJ1-2, with 8 bases fitting TRBD1. This CDR3 has 14 residues. CDR1 and CDR2 from the germline V gene are GTSNPN and SVGIG (reference sequence). V trimming: 0 bases; J trimming: 6 bases; junction bases outside the gene matches: 6. The CDR3 nucleotides read TGTGCCTGGAGTGTGTTGCAGGGGGCCGATGGCTACACCTTC. As protein: CAWSVLQGADGYTF.

This chain joins TRBV27 and TRBJ2-1; D ambiguous. Germline V gene lookup returns CDR1 MNHEY and CDR2 SMNVEV (reference sequence). This CDR3 contains 16 residues. Trimming pared 0 bases from V and 6 bases from J, leaving 15 bases between. The CDR3 DNA sequence: TGTGCCAGCAGTTTATCTCGAGCGCCCTGGCGCAATGAGCAGTTCTTC. This encodes CASSLSRAPWRNEQFF.

This chain uses TRBV29-1 with TRBJ1-2; D gene ambiguous. In germline, CDR1 is SQVTM, CDR2 ANQGSEA. Deletions cut 7 bases from V and 8 bases from J, with 14 bases between. CDR3 length: 11 amino acids. CDR3 DNA sequence: TGCAGCGCGATCGACACTTGGGGCTACACCTTC. It is translated as CSAIDTWGYTF.

The rearrangement links TRBV19 to TRBJ2-1; TRBD2 matches 9 bases. Looked up from germline, CDR1 is LNHDA and CDR2 is SQIVND (reference sequence). V lost 3 bases, J lost 7 bases, and 7 bases stayed unmatched. The CDR3 is 15 residues long. The CDR3 here is CASSIFPGLANEQFF. CDR3 coding DNA: TGTGCCAGTAGTATCTTCCCGGGACTAGCTAATGAGCAGTTCTTC.

This chain uses TRBV2 with TRBJ2-7; maybe TRBD2 (6 bases). CDR1 SNHLY and CDR2 FYNNEI come from the germline V gene. Trimming removed 2 bases from V and 6 bases from J, with 14 bases in between. This CDR3 spans 14 amino acids. As DNA, the CDR3 is TGTGCCAGCAGTGAACTATACGGGAGCGGCGAGCAGTACTTC. This sequence encodes CASSELYGSGEQYF.

J is TRBJ2-3 and V is TRBV5-8; D is perhaps TRBD1 or TRBD2 (6 bases each). Germline CDR1 reads SGHTS; CDR2 reads YDEGEE. The ends were cut back, 1 base at V and 4 bases at J, with 13 bases in the middle. The CDR3 covers 15 residues. The CDR3 loop reads CASSLPSRGPDTQYF. The CDR3 DNA is TGTGCCAGCAGCTTGCCTTCACGGGGGCCAGATACGCAGTATTTT. Filled out from reference TRBV5-8 and TRBJ2-3, the complete variable domain reads EAGVTQSPTHLIKTRGQQATLRCSPISGHTSVYWYQQALGLGLQFLLWYDEGEERNRGNFPPRFSGRQFPNYSSELNVNALELEDSALYLCASSLPSRGPDTQYFGPGTRLTVL.

The rearrangement uses TRBV5-6 and TRBJ1-2; D perhaps matches TRBD1 (5 bases). The germline gives CDR1 SGHDT, CDR2 YYEEEE. This CDR3 contains 16 residues. V was cut by 0 bases and J by 0 bases, with 12 bases left in between. This chain's CDR3 is CASSLDVRASNYGYTF. Written as DNA, the CDR3 is TGTGCCAGCAGCTTGGATGTCAGGGCTTCTAACTATGGCTACACCTTC.

This rearrangement joins TRBV9 to TRBJ2-3; no clear D. The CDR3 spans 13 residues. The germline gives CDR1 SGDLS, CDR2 YYNGEE. With 0 bases removed from V and 5 bases from J, the gap between germline ends came to 7 bases. The CDR3 coding sequence is TGTGCCAGCAGCGTAGGACCGTTAGATACGCAGTATTTT. Protein sequence: CASSVGPLDTQYF.

The rearrangement joins TRBV9 to TRBJ2-1, with 7 nucleotides matching TRBD1. The CDR3 runs 14 residues. V was pared by 3 bases and J by 4 bases, with 4 bases of the junction left unmatched. Per germline, CDR1 SGDLS and CDR2 YYNGEE. CDR3 DNA sequence: TGTGCCAGCAGCGCGGACAGGAAGTACAATGAGCAGTTCTTC. Translating it yields CASSADRKYNEQFF.

This chain connects TRBV6-6 to TRBJ2-5, with D unclear. Germline V gene data show CDR1 as MNHNY and CDR2 as SVGAGI (reference sequence). CDR3 length: 13 residues. V was trimmed by 4 bases and J by 0 bases, leaving 6 bases between them. This CDR3 reads CASSLGYQETQYF. The CDR3 nucleotides are TGTGCCAGCAGTTTGGGGTACCAAGAGACCCAGTACTTC.